These 4 T cell receptor beta chains originate from one sample sequenced in a study of T-cell memory formation after mild COVID-19. TCRdb reprocessed the 5' RACE reads via MiXCR and lists one record per CDR3 protein. The table has 150,000 to 200,000 distinct CDR3 sequences, around 13% seen once; the top ten hold 12% to 15%. The sequenced material came from PBMCs or a T cell subset sorted from them (not recorded which). The receptor set was obtained from an adult woman who had mild COVID-19 (a few samples of this study predate the infection). Cell type and time point are not known.

The chain couples TRBV15 to TRBJ2-3, with D tentatively TRBD2 (6 bases). The CDR3 is 12 amino acids. Germline CDR1 and CDR2: LNHNV and YYDKDF (reference sequence). The V and J ends lost 1 base and 8 bases respectively, with 7 bases between them. CDR3 protein: CATSRAGGTQYF. CDR3 in DNA: TGTGCCACCAGCAGAGCCGGGGGTACGCAGTATTTT.

This clonotype was seen more than once but under ten times. The chain employs TRBV6-1 and TRBJ1-5; no clear D gene. V was cut by 6 bases and J by 0 bases, with 21 bases left in between. CDR1 and CDR2 from the germline V gene are MNHNS and SASEGT. There are 18 residues in the CDR3. The CDR3 reads CASRNPALRQYSNQPQHF. Here the CDR3 DNA reads TGTGCCAGCAGGAACCCGGCGTTACGGCAATATAGCAATCAGCCCCAGCATTTT.

The rearrangement joins TRBV4-1 to TRBJ2-5, with a tentative D call TRBD2 (6 bases). CDR3 size: 14 residues. CDR1 is MGHRA and CDR2 is YSYEKL in the germline V gene. With 5 bases removed from V and 2 bases from J, the gap between germline ends came to 12 bases. As DNA, the CDR3 is TGCGCCAGCAGCTCGCTACTAGCACAAGAGACCCAGTACTTC. It encodes CASSSLLAQETQYF.

This clonotype was seen only a few times. The CDR3: CASSFEGPYEQYF. For the CDR3, the DNA is TGTGCCAGCAGTTTCGAGGGACCCTACGAGCAGTACTTC. The rearrangement uses TRBV12-3 or TRBV12-4 and TRBJ2-7; either TRBD1 or TRBD2 may supply D (5 bases each). V lost 3 bases to trimming and J lost 2 bases, with 8 bases between them. The CDR3 contains 13 residues.